One sample yielded the 7 T cell receptor beta chains listed below, sequenced in a study of cytomegalovirus exposure and HLA in healthy donors. The PCR contained 60 Vbeta and 13 Jbeta primers. The method was immunoSEQ multiplex PCR; TCRdb's version includes in-frame clones alone and lacks a portion of them. This table has 150,000 to 200,000 clones, approximately 85% appearing once. The sample taken for sequencing was PBMCs. These TCRs come from a man between 18 and 29 years old in good health and CMV-seropositive.

The chain employs TRBV18 and TRBJ2-7; 7 bases match TRBD1. The J segment lost 3 bases and the V segment lost 2 bases, leaving 10 bases of the junction unmatched. The CDR3 loop spans 16 amino acids. Germline-derived CDR1 and CDR2 are KGHSH and LQKENI. The CDR3 region has the DNA TGTGCCAGCTCACCATTCGGGACAGCTAACCTCTACGAGCAGTACTTC. Its protein product is CASSPFGTANLYEQYF.

The J gene is TRBJ2-3, the V gene TRBV9; D is ambiguous. CDR1 and CDR2 from the germline V gene are SGDLS and YYNGEE. V was cut by 0 bases and J by 7 bases, with 24 bases left in between. The CDR3 covers 18 residues. Written as DNA, the CDR3 is TGTGCCAGCAGCGTAGAAGCCCGGGTTCAGCCCAACCGTCATACGCAGTATTTT. Translating gives CASSVEARVQPNRHTQYF. Drawing the rest from reference TRBV9 and TRBJ2-3, the complete variable domain is DSGVTQTPKHLITATGQRVTLRCSPRSGDLSVYWYQQSLDQGLQFLIQYYNGEERAKGNILERFSAQQFPDLHSELNLSSLELGDSALYFCASSVEARVQPNRHTQYFGPGTRLTVL.

This clone was observed a handful of times. This rearrangement joins TRBV30 to TRBJ1-6; no clear D. Germline V gives CDR1 GTSNPN, CDR2 SVGIG (reference sequence). V gave up 5 bases and J gave up 10 bases, with 12 bases separating them. The CDR3 is made up of 12 amino acids. CDR3 protein: CAWEAGRSPLHF. The CDR3, as DNA: TGTGCCTGGGAGGCGGGTAGATCACCCCTCCACTTT.

This clone was found a few times. This rearrangement joins TRBV10-3 to TRBJ1-4; perhaps TRBD1 as D (6 bases). The CDR3 totals 14 residues. The V gene lost 6 bases and the J gene lost 6 bases, with 14 bases spanning the gap. CDR1 and CDR2 from the germline V gene are ENHRY and SYGVKD. CDR3: CAISTTGRDEKLFF. The CDR3 nucleotides read TGTGCCATCAGCACAACAGGGAGGGATGAAAAACTGTTTTTT.

This clone was counted only a few times. The chain recombines TRBV28 with TRBJ1-1; no clear D. This CDR3 spans 12 amino acids. Germline loops: CDR1 MDHEN, CDR2 SYDVKM. V lost 3 bases and J 6 bases, leaving 8 bases between the germline ends. The CDR3 is CASSLQDSEAFF. DNA of the CDR3: TGTGCCAGCAGTTTGCAGGACTCTGAAGCTTTCTTT.

The rearrangement joins TRBV5-4 to TRBJ1-4; no definite D call. The germline V gene encodes CDR1 SGHNT and CDR2 YYREEE (reference sequence). V lost 3 bases and J 2 bases, leaving 14 bases between the germline ends. The CDR3 length is 16 residues. The CDR3 coding sequence is TGTGCCAGCAGCTCCCATGGGGAGTGGACTAATGAAAAACTGTTTTTT. It translates to CASSSHGEWTNEKLFF.

This chain connects TRBV7-2 to TRBJ1-5; tentative D call: TRBD1 (6 bases). Germline CDR1 SGHTA, CDR2 FQGNSA. The ends were cut back, 5 bases at V and 11 bases at J, with 19 bases in the middle. There are 14 residues in the CDR3. CDR3 region: CASSILQGGGAQHF. In DNA form, the CDR3 reads TGTGCCAGCAGCATCCTACAAGGGGGGGGAGCCCAGCATTTT.